Listed here is a single TCR beta chain. Its antigen is unknown. The CDR3 is made up of 14 amino acids. Germline CDR1 and CDR2: SGHVS and FNYEAQ. V lost 5 bases to trimming and J lost 2 bases, with 13 bases between them. These data come from a study of PD-1 blockade in classical Hodgkin lymphoma. Overall study findings and caveats: Diversity in CD4+ TCRs, unlike that measured in CD8+ TCRs, had risen significantly by C4D1.

The patients all showed relapse after autologous stem cell transplantation, while their brentuximab vedotin exposure varied. Sequencing was performed with immunoSEQ multiplex PCR; in TCRdb, only in-frame clones are kept and a portion is missing. The sample lists 43,000 or so clones; almost 90% were seen once. The clonotype comes from a human donor with classical Hodgkin lymphoma. This chain joins TRBV7-6 and TRBJ2-7; unclear D gene. This specimen consisted of peripheral blood mononuclear cells (PBMCs), obtained at baseline. The CDR3: CASSLRLGPYEQYF. The CDR3 DNA reads as TGTGCCAGCAGCCTACGACTTGGACCCTACGAGCAGTACTTC.